This note documents a single TCR beta chain sequence. Its specificity is unknown. The entry originates in a study of shared clonotypes between healthy human individuals. For the study at large: Each donor's CD4 naive and CD4 memory cells filled three plates apiece, CD8 naive two, and CD8 memory one.

Overall study results and limits: Researchers found naive subsets generally carried larger estimated richness than memory subsets.

CDR3 size: 16 residues. V lost 0 bases and J 6 bases, leaving 19 bases between the germline ends. Germline CDR1 reads SGHRS; CDR2 reads YFSETQ. Assay: immunoSEQ multiplex PCR; the TCRdb copy retains only in-frame clones and omits some. The data hold roughly 1,000,000 clones, with about 84% observed a single time. The origin of this receptor is a young man in good health. Some clones in this sample may be carry-over from other donors' samples. Sequenced material: memory CD4+ T cells from PBMCs. As for subset: CD45RA-negative fraction. The chain is built from TRBV5-1 and TRBJ2-7; perhaps TRBD2 as D (6 bases). CDR3 in DNA: TGCGCCAGCAGCTTGGCCAGACCGGGGGTAGCGGTCGAGCAGTACTTC. It encodes CASSLARPGVAVEQYF.